This T cell receptor (beta chain) is from a study of OX40 agonist ivuxolimab in advanced cancers. Germline loops: CDR1 SGHNT, CDR2 YYREEE (reference sequence). V lost 0 bases and J lost 4; bases outside the gene matches: 8. The CDR3 is 16 amino acids. Repertoires were generated with immunoSEQ multiplex PCR, while TCRdb's copy carries only in-frame clones and drops some. The sample records some 80,000 clones, about 89% being singletons. This clone has just one count. What it binds is unknown. Overall study findings and caveats: Within 6 weeks, CD4+ and CD8+ blood T cells expanded clonally at 0.1 to 3.0 mg/kg.

The source material was CD4+ or CD8+ T cells sorted from blood, sampled in a trial of the OX40 agonist ivuxolimab. V gene TRBV5-4 combines with J gene TRBJ2-3; 7 bases match TRBD1. The source of this sequence is an adult with an advanced solid tumor such as melanoma, head and neck, liver or kidney cancer. The chain's CDR3 is CASSLAGRGFADTQYF. The CDR3 coding sequence is TGTGCCAGCAGCTTGGCCGGCAGGGGGTTTGCAGATACGCAGTATTTT.